This TCR beta chain comes out of a study of blood T cell repertoires in COVID-19. At the level of the study: There were acute and convalescent COVID-19 samples, and they came from the United States, Italy and Spain. From T cells, B-cell-depleted T cells, or PBMCs came the material, which was cDNA or gDNA.

Concerning this clone itself: At the DNA level, this CDR3 is encoded by other sequences in the same sample as well.

Produced via immunoSEQ multiplex PCR; TCRdb's table is partial and in-frame only. The sample shows 450,000 or so clones, less than 95% of them seen only once. Trimming removed 0 bases at V and 5 bases at J, with 8 bases between. This CDR3 is built from 13 residues. Germline lookup yields CDR1 SGHRS and CDR2 YFSETQ. The clonotype originates from a man aged 18-30 years who had recovered from COVID-19. The chain links TRBV5-1 to TRBJ1-2, with D perhaps TRBD1 (5 bases). The sequenced sample was PBMCs or T cells enriched from blood (not recorded which). CDR3 nucleotide sequence: TGCGCCAGCAGCTTGGGGGGCGCTTATGGCTACACCTTC. Its protein product is CASSLGGAYGYTF.